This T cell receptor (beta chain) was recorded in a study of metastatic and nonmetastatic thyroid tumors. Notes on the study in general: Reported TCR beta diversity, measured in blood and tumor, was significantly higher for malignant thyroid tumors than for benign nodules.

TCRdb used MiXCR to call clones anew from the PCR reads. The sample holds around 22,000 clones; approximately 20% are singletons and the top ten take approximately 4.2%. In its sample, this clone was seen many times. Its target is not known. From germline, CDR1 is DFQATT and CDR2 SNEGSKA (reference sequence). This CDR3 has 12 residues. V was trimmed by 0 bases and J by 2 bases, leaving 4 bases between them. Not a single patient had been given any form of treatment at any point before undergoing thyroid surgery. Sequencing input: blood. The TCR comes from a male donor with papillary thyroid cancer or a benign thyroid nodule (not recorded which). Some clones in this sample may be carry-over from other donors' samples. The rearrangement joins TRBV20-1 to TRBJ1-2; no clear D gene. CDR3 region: CSAREENYGYTF. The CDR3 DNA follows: TGCAGTGCTAGAGAAGAGAACTATGGCTACACCTTC.